These T cell receptor beta chains were read from a single sample in a study of T-cell memory formation after mild COVID-19. TCRdb recomputed calls from the 5' RACE reads with MiXCR, one row per CDR3 protein. Among approximately 480,000 distinct CDR3 sequences listed, about 20% were seen once. Input material: PBMCs or a T cell subset sorted from them (not recorded which). These receptors were collected from an adult woman who had mild COVID-19 (a few samples of this study predate the infection). Cell type and time point are not known. Each CDR3 is given with its conserved first and last residue. A D gene is named only where the DNA matches it firmly. Not every row has a clone size; where given, it reads once, few, many or a size class.

TRBJ1-1	TRBD1	few	TRBV5-1	CASSLEGAYKNTEAFF	TGCGCCAGCAGCTTGGAGGGGGCGTATAAGAACACTGAAGCTTTCTTT
TRBJ2-1	.	few	TRBV27	CASRLTEYNEQFF	TGTGCCAGCAGATTGACCGAGTACAATGAGCAGTTCTTC
TRBJ2-1	.	.	TRBV4-3	CASSQGWRGNNEQFF	TGCGCCAGCAGCCAAGGATGGCGTGGGAACAATGAGCAGTTCTTC
TRBJ2-7	.	few	TRBV6-6	CASSYDLGGAYEQYF	TGTGCCAGCAGTTACGATTTGGGGGGCGCGTACGAGCAGTACTTC
TRBJ1-1	TRBD1	few	TRBV12-3/TRBV12-4	CASRLNRGPEAFF	TGTGCCAGCAGACTGAACAGGGGCCCTGAAGCTTTCTTT
TRBJ2-3	TRBD2	few	TRBV7-3	CASSLATSPRTDTQYF	TGTGCCAGCAGCTTGGCGACTAGCCCTCGCACAGATACGCAGTATTTT
TRBJ2-5	.	many	TRBV7-9	CASSDTGGGGGETQYF	TGTGCCAGCAGCGACACCGGTGGAGGGGGCGGGGAGACCCAGTACTTC
TRBJ2-3	.	few	TRBV7-9	CASSPGSGDTQYF	TGTGCCAGCAGCCCGGGGTCAGGGGATACGCAGTATTTT
TRBJ2-3	TRBD2	.	TRBV30	CAWSAGYHFGTDTQYF	TGTGCCTGGTCAGCGGGATACCATTTTGGCACAGATACGCAGTATTTT
TRBJ2-3	.	.	TRBV3-1	CASSSHQGRVSTDTQYF	TGTGCCAGCAGCTCCCACCAGGGGAGGGTTAGCACAGATACGCAGTATTTT
TRBJ1-2	.	few	TRBV15	CATSRDRNNNYGYTF	TGTGCCACCAGCAGAGATAGGAACAACAACTATGGCTACACCTTC
TRBJ2-1	TRBD2	few	TRBV4-3	CASSQELAGGSGEQFF	TGCGCCAGCAGCCAAGAGCTAGCGGGAGGGTCTGGTGAGCAGTTCTTC
TRBJ1-1	.	once	TRBV12-3/TRBV12-4	CASSLARVAEAFF	TGTGCCAGCAGTTTAGCCAGGGTTGCGGAAGCTTTCTTT
TRBJ2-1	.	many	TRBV29-1	CSVEAFTLGQFF	TGCAGCGTTGAAGCCTTTACCCTGGGGCAGTTCTTC
TRBJ1-3	.	few	TRBV10-3	CAISEGKPSGNTIYF	TGTGCCATCAGTGAGGGGAAGCCCTCTGGAAACACCATATATTTT
TRBJ2-5	TRBD1	few	TRBV7-2	CASSLAHTGGETQYF	TGTGCCAGCAGCTTAGCCCACACAGGGGGAGAGACCCAGTACTTC
TRBJ2-5	.	.	TRBV5-4	CASSRVREETQYF	TGTGCCAGCAGCAGGGTGAGGGAAGAGACCCAGTACTTC
TRBJ2-7	TRBD2	few	TRBV12-3/TRBV12-4	CASSPAGVRSYEQYF	TGTGCCAGCAGTCCCGCGGGGGTGAGGTCCTACGAGCAGTACTTC
TRBJ2-1	.	.	TRBV5-1	CASSLGWGGQGGINEQFF	TGCGCCAGCAGCCTGGGGTGGGGCGGCCAAGGAGGCATCAATGAGCAGTTCTTC
TRBJ1-1	TRBD1	few	TRBV10-3	CAISVGQGRTEAFF	TGTGCCATCAGCGTGGGACAGGGGAGGACTGAAGCTTTCTTT
TRBJ2-1	.	few	TRBV10-2	CASSESRGRNEQFF	TGCGCCAGCAGTGAGTCGCGGGGACGGAATGAGCAGTTCTTC
TRBJ2-1	.	.	TRBV11-2	CASSPDGLASYNEQFF	TGTGCCAGCAGCCCAGACGGGCTAGCCTCCTACAATGAGCAGTTCTTC
TRBJ1-1	TRBD1	.	TRBV5-1	CASSTTGGNTEAFF	TGCGCCAGCAGCACCACAGGGGGGAACACTGAAGCTTTCTTT
TRBJ2-1	TRBD2	few	TRBV10-1	CASSSPGLAGCKPPNNEQFF	TGCGCCAGCAGTTCCCCGGGACTAGCGGGATGCAAACCCCCGAACAATGAGCAGTTCTTC
TRBJ2-5	TRBD2	.	TRBV20-1	CSASLVGGRETQYF	TGCAGTGCCAGTTTGGTCGGGGGGAGAGAGACCCAGTACTTC
TRBJ2-3	.	.	TRBV27	CASSSNRISTDTQYF	TGTGCCAGCAGTTCCAACAGAATATCCACAGATACGCAGTATTTT
TRBJ1-2	TRBD1	.	TRBV7-9	CASSPDRVDGYTF	TGTGCCAGCAGCCCAGACAGGGTGGATGGCTACACCTTC
TRBJ2-5	TRBD2	.	TRBV11-2	CASSVSGGETQYF	TGTGCCAGCAGCGTAAGCGGGGGAGAGACCCAGTACTTC
TRBJ2-5	.	few	TRBV7-2	CASSLNMAGAQETQYF	TGTGCCAGCAGCTTGAACATGGCGGGGGCTCAAGAGACCCAGTACTTC
TRBJ2-5	.	few	TRBV7-2	CASSLRGHQETQYF	TGTGCCAGCAGCTTACGGGGGCACCAAGAGACCCAGTACTTC
TRBJ1-1	.	many	TRBV5-1	CASTGLINTEAFF	TGCGCCAGTACGGGGCTCATTAACACTGAAGCTTTCTTT
TRBJ2-3	TRBD2	few	TRBV7-9	CASSLTSGIFTDTQYF	TGTGCCAGCAGCCTTACTAGCGGGATTTTCACAGATACGCAGTATTTT
TRBJ2-7	.	few	TRBV11-2	CASSLAGPVVEQYF	TGTGCCAGCAGCTTAGCTGGGCCAGTGGTCGAGCAGTACTTC
TRBJ1-2	.	many	TRBV5-1	CASSKEGGSYGYTF	TGCGCCAGCAGTAAGGAGGGGGGTTCCTATGGCTACACCTTC
TRBJ2-2	TRBD2	few	TRBV4-2	CASSRSGGPNTGELFF	TGTGCCAGCAGCCGTAGCGGGGGGCCGAACACCGGGGAGCTGTTTTTT
TRBJ2-7	.	.	TRBV27	CASNGQDFGPYEQYF	TGTGCCAGCAATGGCCAGGATTTCGGGCCCTACGAGCAGTACTTC
TRBJ2-1	TRBD2	.	TRBV24-1	CVTSDRMGTRDNEQFF	TGTGTCACCAGTGATCGGATGGGGACTAGAGACAATGAGCAGTTCTTC
TRBJ2-2	.	.	TRBV15	CATAGRARPLRGGELFF	TGTGCCACCGCGGGCAGGGCCCGCCCGTTGCGGGGCGGGGAGCTGTTTTTT
TRBJ2-3	TRBD2	few	TRBV14	CASSQEKLAGAPDTQYF	TGTGCCAGCAGCCAAGAAAAACTAGCGGGAGCTCCAGATACGCAGTATTTT
TRBJ1-1	.	.	TRBV27	CASSLYGGANTEAFF	TGTGCCAGCAGTTTATACGGGGGCGCGAACACTGAAGCTTTCTTT
TRBJ2-1	.	few	TRBV11-2	CASSLGLLGSYNEQFF	TGTGCCAGCAGCTTAGGACTACTCGGCTCCTACAATGAGCAGTTCTTC
TRBJ2-1	.	.	TRBV7-2	CASSFHEGGANEQFF	TGTGCCAGCAGCTTTCATGAGGGAGGCGCCAATGAGCAGTTCTTC
TRBJ1-5	.	.	TRBV10-3	CAISEIGGQPQHF	TGTGCCATCAGTGAGATTGGGGGTCAGCCCCAGCATTTT
TRBJ1-1	.	.	TRBV5-1	CASTQQGNTEAFF	TGCGCCAGCACCCAACAGGGGAACACTGAAGCTTTCTTT
TRBJ2-1	TRBD2	.	TRBV6-2/TRBV6-3	CASSPPGTSGRLRNEQFF	TGTGCCAGCAGTCCACCCGGGACTAGCGGGAGGCTTAGGAATGAGCAGTTCTTC
TRBJ1-4	.	.	TRBV4-3	CASSQDNDSRYEKLFF	TGCGCCAGCAGCCAAGATAACGATAGCCGATATGAAAAACTGTTTTTT
TRBJ2-7	.	few	TRBV7-6	CASSHDSETGRYEQYF	TGTGCCAGCAGTCATGACAGCGAGACAGGACGATACGAGCAGTACTTC